The clone carrying this T cell receptor beta chain was detected many times. Its target is unknown. From the germline J gene comes the end of the CDR3, since the read stops 3 residues before it. The CDR3 has 14 residues. Germline values: CDR1 SSHAT, CDR2 FNYEAQ (reference sequence). V was cut by 5 bases and J by 0 bases, with 10 bases left in between. Both groups were predominantly of Caucasian heritage. The record originates from a study of T cell clonality in common variable immunodeficiency. Study outcomes and limitations: T cell subpopulation sequencing would be needed to explain CVID clonality.

Profiled with immunoSEQ multiplex PCR; TCRdb holds only in-frame clones, not every one. Singletons are absent from the sample, which has tens of thousands of clones. Sequencing input: peripheral blood mononuclear cells. The chain is built from TRBV7-7 and TRBJ2-5; the D gene is possibly TRBD2 (6 bases). The sequence was obtained from a person aged 18 to 70 in good health. Incomplete CDR3 DNA: TGTGCCAGCAGCCCTGGACTATACCAAGAGACC. Protein product: CASSPGLYQET. The whole CDR3 protein is CASSPGLYQETQYF.